These 8 T cell receptor beta chains were sequenced from one sample in a study of regulatory T cells in long-lasting Graves disease. Construction of the TCR beta libraries employed iRepertoire HTBI primers in conjunction with Arm-PCR of CDR3 regions. MiXCR was run by TCRdb on the multiplex PCR reads, yielding one entry per CDR3 protein. The sample gives around 480,000 distinct CDR3 sequences, 15% to 20% of which show up once; around 25% is in the top ten. The time point: newly diagnosed GD, antithyroid drugs for less than 3 months. PBMC-extracted RNA yielded the TCR library. This sample was also put to use in a study of T cells in Graves' hyperthyroidism and ophthalmopathy.

The sample was peripheral blood mononuclear cells (PBMCs), taken at new diagnosis, from a patient treated with antithyroid drugs. These TCRs come from a woman aged 35-65 years with Graves disease.

V is TRBV4-1 and J is TRBJ1-6; D is unclear. V gave up 0 bases and J gave up 9 bases, with 9 bases separating them. Per the germline V gene, CDR1 is MGHRA and CDR2 is YSYEKL. The CDR3 runs 14 residues. The CDR3: CASSQDYRVSPLHF. DNA for the CDR3: TGCGCCAGCAGCCAAGATTACAGAGTTTCACCCCTCCACTTT.

The rearrangement uses TRBV10-2 and TRBJ1-2, with a tentative D call TRBD1 (6 bases). The CDR3 spans 14 residues. Germline V CDR1 and CDR2: WSHSY, SAAADI. The ends were cut back, 6 bases at V and 3 bases at J, with 14 bases in the middle. CDR3 in amino acids: CASSPTGPYYGYTF. Written as DNA, the CDR3 is TGCGCCAGCAGCCCGACAGGACCATACTATGGCTACACCTTC.

This clonotype was seen ten or more times. The genes are TRBV12-5 and TRBJ1-2, with TRBD1 matching over 7 bases. Germline V gene lookup returns CDR1 LGHNT and CDR2 FRNRAP. Trimming cost V 5 bases and J 3 bases; bases outside gene matches: 9. This CDR3 contains 15 residues. For the CDR3, the DNA is TGTGCTAGTGGTCTCCTCGACAGGGTTTACTATGGCTACACCTTC. This gives the protein CASGLLDRVYYGYTF. Full variable domain (outside the CDR3, taken from reference TRBV12-5 and TRBJ1-2): DARVTQTPRHKVTEMGQEVTMRCQPILGHNTVFWYRQTMMQGLELLAYFRNRAPLDDSGMPKDRFSAEMPDATLATLKIQPSEPRDSAVYFCASGLLDRVYYGYTFGSGTRLTVV.

This clonotype appeared a few times. The chain joins TRBV20-1 to TRBJ1-1, with D perhaps TRBD1 (5 bases). CDR3 length: 16 amino acids. Trimming cost V 0 bases and J 10 bases, with 24 bases left between them. Germline V gives CDR1 DFQATT, CDR2 SNEGSKA (reference sequence). In DNA, the CDR3 is TGCAGTGCTAGAGAAGAGTGGCGGGGGACTGAAGGGGTAGCTTTCTTT. Protein: CSAREEWRGTEGVAFF.

The chain has TRBV19 and TRBJ1-2; 7 bases match TRBD1. J was trimmed by 0 bases and V by 3 bases; bases with no gene match: 16. The germline CDR1 and CDR2 sequences are LNHDA and SQIVND (reference sequence). The CDR3 covers 19 residues. The CDR3 DNA is TGTGCCAGTAGTATTTCCCGGGAAGGGACAGCCCTATCTAACTATGGCTACACCTTC. Its translation is CASSISREGTALSNYGYTF. The full variable domain, with the rest looked up from reference TRBV19 and TRBJ1-2, is DGGITQSPKYLFRKEGQNVTLSCEQNLNHDAMYWYRQDPGQGLRLIYYSQIVNDFQKGDIAEGYSVSREKKESFPLTVTSAQKNPTAFYLCASSISREGTALSNYGYTFGSGTRLTVV.

The chain uses TRBV29-1 and TRBJ1-2, with D perhaps matching TRBD1 (5 bases). The length of the CDR3 is 12 residues. With 6 bases removed from V and 3 bases from J, the gap between germline ends came to 11 bases. CDR1 and CDR2 (germline): SQVTM, ANQGSEA. CDR3 sequence: CSVLTDYYGYTF. The CDR3 DNA follows: TGCAGCGTCCTGACAGATTACTATGGCTACACCTTC.

A few counts support this clonotype. The chain joins TRBV29-1 to TRBJ2-2; 10 nucleotides agree with TRBD1. Germline CDR1 reads SQVTM; CDR2 reads ANQGSEA. V gave up 3 bases and J gave up 7 bases; unmatched junction bases: 2. This CDR3 contains 13 residues. CDR3 sequence: CSVDRDRGGELFF. The CDR3 DNA follows: TGCAGCGTTGACCGGGACAGGGGCGGGGAGCTGTTTTTT.

V usage is TRBV12-3 or TRBV12-4 and J usage is TRBJ1-6, with D possibly being TRBD1 (5 bases). CDR3 length equals 12 residues. Trimming removed 6 bases at V and 9 bases at J, with 9 bases between. The CDR3, as DNA: TGTGCCAGCAGACCAACAGGTTCACCCCTCCACTTT. Its translation: CASRPTGSPLHF.